This record covers a single T cell receptor beta chain. Its antigen remains unidentified. Trimming removed 6 bases from V and 6 bases from J; junction bases left unmatched: 10. Germline CDR1 MNHNY, CDR2 SVGAGI (reference sequence). CDR3 length equals 15 residues. This sample was taken from a study of cytomegalovirus exposure and HLA in healthy donors. Findings and limits, study-wide: Certain sequence variants were highly shared and formed a cluster, and this cluster was likely a sequencing artifact.

The PCR contained 60 Vbeta and 13 Jbeta primers. Only in-frame clones appear in the TCRdb table, and some are missing; sequencing was by immunoSEQ multiplex PCR. The top ten clones hold approximately 1.4% of a sample with around 170,000 clones, about three quarters of them seen once. This clonotype was sampled from a man aged 18 to 30 in good health and CMV-seronegative. Source material: PBMCs. The chain has TRBV6-6 and TRBJ2-1; 8 bases align to TRBD2. The DNA for the CDR3 is TGTGCCAGCAGCCTAACCGGGGGGGCCGGCAATGAGCAGTTCTTC. The encoded protein is CASSLTGGAGNEQFF.